This T cell receptor beta chain was sequenced for a study of blood T cell repertoires in COVID-19. Study-wide context: COVID-19 samples collected from the United States, Italy and Spain covered acute and convalescent phases.

The method was immunoSEQ multiplex PCR; TCRdb's version includes in-frame clones alone and lacks a portion of them. The repertoire includes 140,000 to 150,000 clones, approximately 85% of them detected once, and 6.5% to 9.5% sits in the top ten. The Seattle patients, enrolled during active infection, were followed longitudinally. In germline, CDR1 is KGHDR, CDR2 SFDVKD. The CDR3 consists of 15 residues. The V end lost 4 bases, the J end lost 2 bases, and 13 bases lay between the germline ends. The sequencing sample was made of peripheral blood. The receptor was derived from a woman aged 55-69 years with COVID-19, enrolled during active disease. The genes are TRBV24-1 and TRBJ1-2; maybe TRBD1 (6 bases). The CDR3 coding sequence is TGTGCCACCAGTGACCCGGGGAGGGGGAACTATGGCTACACCTTC. It encodes CATSDPGRGNYGYTF.